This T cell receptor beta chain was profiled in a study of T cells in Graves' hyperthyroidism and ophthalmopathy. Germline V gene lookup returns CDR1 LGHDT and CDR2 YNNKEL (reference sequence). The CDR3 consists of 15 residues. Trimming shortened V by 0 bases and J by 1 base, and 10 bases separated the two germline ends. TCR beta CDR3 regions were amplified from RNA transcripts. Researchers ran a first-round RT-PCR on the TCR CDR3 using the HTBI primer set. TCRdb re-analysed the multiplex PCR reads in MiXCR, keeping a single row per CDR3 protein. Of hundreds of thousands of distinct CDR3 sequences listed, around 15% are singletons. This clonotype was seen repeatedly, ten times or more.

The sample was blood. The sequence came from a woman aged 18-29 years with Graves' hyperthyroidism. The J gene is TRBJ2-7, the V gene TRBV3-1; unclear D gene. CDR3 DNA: TGTGCCAGCAGCCAAGATCTCCGGAAGTCCTACGAGCAGTACTTC. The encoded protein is CASSQDLRKSYEQYF.